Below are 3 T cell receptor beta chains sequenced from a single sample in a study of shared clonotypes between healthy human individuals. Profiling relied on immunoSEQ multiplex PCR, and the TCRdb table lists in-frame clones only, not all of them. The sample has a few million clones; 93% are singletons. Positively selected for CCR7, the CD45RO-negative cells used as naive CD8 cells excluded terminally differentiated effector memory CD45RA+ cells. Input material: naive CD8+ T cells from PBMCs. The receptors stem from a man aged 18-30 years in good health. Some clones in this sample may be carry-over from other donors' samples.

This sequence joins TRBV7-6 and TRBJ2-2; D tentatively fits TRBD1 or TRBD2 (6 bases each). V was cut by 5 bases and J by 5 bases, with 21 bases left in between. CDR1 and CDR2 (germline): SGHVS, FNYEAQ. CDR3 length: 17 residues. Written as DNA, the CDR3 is TGTGCCAGCAGCCCGTTCGTGGGGGGCGCAGGAACCGGGGAGCTGTTTTTT. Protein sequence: CASSPFVGGAGTGELFF.

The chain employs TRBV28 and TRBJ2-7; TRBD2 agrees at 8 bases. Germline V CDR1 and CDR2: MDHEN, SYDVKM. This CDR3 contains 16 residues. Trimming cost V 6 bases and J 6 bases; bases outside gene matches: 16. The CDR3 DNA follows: TGTGCCAGCAGCCCCCGACTAGCGTCTCTCCCCCCCGAGCAGTACTTC. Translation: CASSPRLASLPPEQYF.

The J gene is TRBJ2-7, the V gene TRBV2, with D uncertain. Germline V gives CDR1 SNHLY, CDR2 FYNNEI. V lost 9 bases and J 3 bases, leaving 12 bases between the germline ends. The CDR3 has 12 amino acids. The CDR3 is CASRMGNYEQYF. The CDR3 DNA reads TGTGCCAGTAGAATGGGTAACTACGAGCAGTACTTC.